Following are 4 T cell receptor beta chains from one sample sequenced in a study of blood T cell repertoires in COVID-19. Profiling relied on immunoSEQ multiplex PCR, and the TCRdb table lists in-frame clones only, not all of them. Of approximately 200,000 clones in the sample, 84% were seen once. Sequencing used peripheral blood. These receptors originate from a woman aged 60-70 years who had recovered from COVID-19.

The chain combines TRBV10-1 with TRBJ2-3, with 7 nucleotides matching TRBD1. The CDR3 sequence is 16 residues long. The V and J ends lost 2 bases and 2 bases, in that order; junction bases with no gene match: 7. The germline V gene has CDR1 WNHNN and CDR2 SYGVQD (reference sequence). CDR3 loop: CASSEQGTDYTDTQYF. Written as DNA, the CDR3 is TGCGCCAGCAGTGAGCAAGGGACAGACTACACAGATACGCAGTATTTT.

The V gene is TRBV5-4, the J gene TRBJ1-2, with 7 bases that match TRBD1. The CDR3 runs to 13 residues. Per the germline V gene, CDR1 is SGHNT and CDR2 is YYREEE (reference sequence). After removal of 4 bases from V and 5 bases from J, the junction contained 5 bases not matched to a gene. CDR3 nucleotide sequence: TGTGCCAGCAGCCTGACAGGGCTGTATGGCTACACCTTC. Translated: CASSLTGLYGYTF.

The rearrangement joins TRBV5-4 to TRBJ2-1; 12 bases are shared with TRBD2. The CDR3 runs 15 residues. Germline lookup yields CDR1 SGHNT and CDR2 YYREEE (reference sequence). After removal of 3 bases from V and 6 bases from J, the junction contained 4 bases not matched to a gene. CDR3 DNA sequence: TGTGCCAGCAGCTCTAGCGGGGGGGCCGGCAATGAGCAGTTCTTC. It encodes CASSSSGGAGNEQFF.

CDR3 bases: TGCAGCGCGGAGTCGGACTTGACAGGGGACAATGAGCAGTTCTTC. This gives the protein CSAESDLTGDNEQFF. The chain joins TRBV29-1 to TRBJ2-1; TRBD1 agrees at 8 bases. J lost 5 bases, V lost 7 bases, and 13 bases had no gene match. The CDR3 consists of 15 residues. Germline V gene data show CDR1 as SQVTM and CDR2 as ANQGSEA.